These T cell receptor beta chains were read from a single sample in a study of response to subunit inactivated influenza vaccine. TCRdb reanalysed the RT-PCR reads using MiXCR and keeps one entry per CDR3 protein. The sample includes a few hundred thousand distinct CDR3 sequences, about 10% of them seen just once. This sample was shared with a second study, whose subject was T cells expressing NK-cell markers.

The specimen was PBMCs from blood, collected on the day of vaccination. The receptors were sampled from a man between 45 and 60 years old who received an inactivated influenza vaccine. Each CDR3 is given with its conserved first and last residue. Fields, in order: CDR3 length, J gene, V gene, clone size, D gene, CDR3 DNA, CDR3 protein. The D gene is left open where the match is weak. Only part of the rows carry a size: once, few, many, or a class if the clone is expanded.

>13|TRBJ2-7|TRBV6-6|few|TRBD1
TGTGCCAGCAGTACGACAGGGGTGGACGAGCAGTACTTC
CASSTTGVDEQYF
>12|TRBJ1-1|TRBV28|many|.
TGTGCCAGCAGTTTGAGGTACACTGAAGCTTTCTTT
CASSLRYTEAFF
>17|TRBJ2-1|TRBV3-1|few|.
TGTGCCAGCAGCCAAGATACTGCGGGACAGACCTACAATGAGCAGTTCTTC
CASSQDTAGQTYNEQFF
>15|TRBJ2-4|TRBV20-1|.|.
TGCAGTGCTAGAGATTACAGGGTCGCCAAAAACATTCAGTACTTC
CSARDYRVAKNIQYF
>13|TRBJ2-7|TRBV7-2|few|.
TGTGCCAGCAGCCTTGGGCAAAGGGGCGAGCAGTACTTC
CASSLGQRGEQYF
>12|TRBJ2-7|TRBV10-3|few|TRBD2
TGTGCCATCAGTAGCGGGAACCGCGAGCAGTACTTC
CAISSGNREQYF
>18|TRBJ2-3|TRBV5-1|.|.
TGCGCCAGCAGCAGCCCAACGGGGGTCAACCTCTACACAGATACGCAGTATTTT
CASSSPTGVNLYTDTQYF
>16|TRBJ1-5|TRBV12-3/TRBV12-4|few|.
TGTGCCAGCAGTTTTTCGGGTCCCTTGGGCAATCAGCCCCAGCATTTT
CASSFSGPLGNQPQHF
>15|TRBJ1-6|TRBV6-2/TRBV6-3|.|.
TGTGCCAGCAGTTACGTCTCCTTAGCGGACTCACCCCTCCACTTT
CASSYVSLADSPLHF
>14|TRBJ2-3|TRBV10-3|.|.
TGTGCCATCAGTGATGAACTCCTCACAGATACGCAGTATTTT
CAISDELLTDTQYF
>16|TRBJ2-7|TRBV30|.|TRBD2
TGTGCCTGGAGTGTACGGCGACTAGCATCCCGCTACGAGCAGTACTTC
CAWSVRRLASRYEQYF
>14|TRBJ2-7|TRBV12-3/TRBV12-4|.|TRBD1
TGTGCCAGCCGACAGGGTCTAAGCGTCTACGAGCAGTACTTC
CASRQGLSVYEQYF
>17|TRBJ2-5|TRBV7-2|few|TRBD1
TGTGCCAGCAGCCACCCGGACAGGGGTTGGGGCCAAGAGACCCAGTACTTC
CASSHPDRGWGQETQYF
>10|TRBJ2-1|TRBV20-1|many|TRBD1
TGCAGTGCTAAGAGGGACAGGGGGTTCTTC
CSAKRDRGFF
>15|TRBJ1-1|TRBV28|.|.
TGTGCCAGCACCCCCGGAGCAGGGATGAACACTGAAGCTTTCTTT
CASTPGAGMNTEAFF
>16|TRBJ2-7|TRBV7-8|.|.
TGTGCCAGCAGCTGGGAATACCGGGCCGCGATAACCGAGCAGTACTTC
CASSWEYRAAITEQYF
>14|TRBJ1-1|TRBV5-1|few|.
TGCGCCAGCAGCTTTGTTTGGGGGGACACTGAAGCTTTCTTT
CASSFVWGDTEAFF
>13|TRBJ2-1|TRBV20-1|few|.
TGCAGTGCTAGTATGGGGGGGCATAGTGAGCAGTTCTTC
CSASMGGHSEQFF
>15|TRBJ2-1|TRBV11-2|few|TRBD2
TGTGCCAGCAGCTTTACTAGCGGGGGGGCAGAGGAGCAGTTCTTC
CASSFTSGGAEEQFF
>14|TRBJ2-5|TRBV20-1|few|.
TGCAGTGCTAGGCCTGGGACAACCATGGTGACCCAGTACTTC
CSARPGTTMVTQYF
>15|TRBJ1-2|TRBV29-1|few|.
TGCAGCGTTGCCCTTAATAGCGCTGGGCTATATGGCTACACCTTC
CSVALNSAGLYGYTF
>15|TRBJ1-5|TRBV12-3/TRBV12-4|many|.
TGTGCCAGCAGTTTCTTGGGCGGGAGCAATCAGCCCCAGCATTTT
CASSFLGGSNQPQHF
>14|TRBJ2-3|TRBV6-5|few|TRBD1
TGTGCCAGCAGTTACCCTACAGGGGGAGATACGCAGTATTTT
CASSYPTGGDTQYF
>15|TRBJ2-7|TRBV20-1|many|TRBD1
TGCAGTGCTGGACGACCGGGACAGGGTTCCGCCGAGCAGTACTTC
CSAGRPGQGSAEQYF
>13|TRBJ2-1|TRBV28|.|.
TGTGCCAGCAAAGGGGCTAACTTCAATGAGCAGTTCTTC
CASKGANFNEQFF
>14|TRBJ2-3|TRBV4-2|few|.
TGTGCCAGCAGCCAAGAAGTAGGCACAGATACGCAGTATTTT
CASSQEVGTDTQYF
>17|TRBJ2-1|TRBV24-1|.|.
TGTGCCACCAGTGGTGGACAGAAAACGAGCTCCTACAATGAGCAGTTCTTC
CATSGGQKTSSYNEQFF
>13|TRBJ2-1|TRBV6-1|few|TRBD1
TGTGCCAGCAGCGGGACAGGGTACAATGAGCAGTTCTTC
CASSGTGYNEQFF
>12|TRBJ2-5|TRBV3-1|few|.
TGTGCCAGCAGCCCATACCCAGAGACCCAGTACTTC
CASSPYPETQYF
>16|TRBJ2-7|TRBV27|.|TRBD2
TGTGCCAGCAGACAGATGGCGGGACTAGCGAGATACGAGCAGTACTTC
CASRQMAGLARYEQYF
>13|TRBJ1-1|TRBV6-1|few|.
TGTGCCGTCCGAGGGCAGGGGAACACTGAAGCTTTCTTT
CAVRGQGNTEAFF
>17|TRBJ2-2|TRBV12-3/TRBV12-4|few|.
TGTGCCAGCAGTTTAGCGACGGCTAGAACGTACACCGGGGAGCTGTTTTTT
CASSLATARTYTGELFF
>15|TRBJ2-1|TRBV11-3|.|TRBD2
TGTGCCAGCAGCGTGCGGGAGTCGCAGCCCGATGAGCAGTTCTTC
CASSVRESQPDEQFF
>16|TRBJ2-6|TRBV14|.|TRBD2
TGTGCCAGCAGCCACCTTGGGGGGGACCCACCGGAGATCCTGACTTTC
CASSHLGGDPPEILTF
>12|TRBJ2-1|TRBV2|.|.
TGTGCCAGCAGTGAAGGTTCCGCCGCGCAGTTCTTC
CASSEGSAAQFF
>15|TRBJ1-2|TRBV6-2/TRBV6-3|few|.
TGTGCCAGCAGGCCGTTTGCCGATATCAGCTATGGCTACACCTTC
CASRPFADISYGYTF
>18|TRBJ2-1|TRBV29-1|many|.
TGCAGCGTTGAAGGTTGGCGGGACCCCCAAGGGTACTACAATGAGCAGTTCTTC
CSVEGWRDPQGYYNEQFF
>17|TRBJ2-5|TRBV7-8|many|TRBD2
TGTGCCAGCAGCTTTAGCGGGGTAGCGAGGTACCAAGAGACCCAGTACTTC
CASSFSGVARYQETQYF
>16|TRBJ1-5|TRBV20-1|.|.
TGCAGTGCTAGAGACCACAGGGACTGGTACAATCAGCCCCAGCATTTT
CSARDHRDWYNQPQHF
>13|TRBJ2-1|TRBV6-5|few|.
TGTGCCAGCAGTTATTTTCGTGGCTATGAGCAGTTCTTC
CASSYFRGYEQFF
>14|TRBJ1-4|TRBV10-3|.|TRBD1
TGTGCCATCAGCTCAACAGGGGTCGGTGAAAAACTGTTTTTT
CAISSTGVGEKLFF
>11|TRBJ2-3|TRBV10-3|many|.
TGTGCCACAGGCATCACAGATACGCAGTATTTT
CATGITDTQYF
>15|TRBJ1-4|TRBV5-1|few|TRBD1
TGCGCCAGCAGCGGGGACAGGGGGCGATCTGAAAAACTGTTTTTT
CASSGDRGRSEKLFF
>15|TRBJ2-1|TRBV18|many|.
TGTGCCAGCTCCCCAGCGGGCTCGCTTTACAATGAGCAGTTCTTC
CASSPAGSLYNEQFF
>13|TRBJ2-2|TRBV10-3|few|.
TGTGCCATCAGTGATGGGGGCACCGGGGAGCTGTTTTTT
CAISDGGTGELFF
>16|TRBJ2-1|TRBV4-3|few|TRBD1
TGCGCCAGCAGCCAAGAGAGGGACAGGGTGTACAATGAGCAGTTCTTC
CASSQERDRVYNEQFF
>15|TRBJ2-7|TRBV7-2|.|TRBD2
TGTGCCAGCAGCTTCCTAGCGGGGGGGATAGACGAGCAGTACTTC
CASSFLAGGIDEQYF
>13|TRBJ2-1|TRBV19|few|.
TGTGCCAGTAGTAACCTGATTCACAATGAGCAGTTCTTC
CASSNLIHNEQFF
>16|TRBJ2-5|TRBV28|few|.
TGTGCCAGCAGTCTCACACCGGGAAAAGCCTCGGAGACCCAGTACTTC
CASSLTPGKASETQYF
>14|TRBJ2-5|TRBV28|.|.
TGTGCCAGCAGTTTCGGACCGTGGCAAGAGACCCAGTACTTC
CASSFGPWQETQYF
>13|TRBJ1-1|TRBV6-2/TRBV6-3|few|.
TGTGCCAGCAGTTACTTGGGGCTGGCTGAAGCTTTCTTT
CASSYLGLAEAFF
>18|TRBJ2-1|TRBV15|few|.
TGTGCCACCAGCAGATCCCCCTCTCCTAGCGCTCCCTACAATGAGCAGTTCTTC
CATSRSPSPSAPYNEQFF
>15|TRBJ2-3|TRBV20-1|few|TRBD2
TGCAGTGCTATCTATCTAGCGGGAGGAACAGATACGCAGTATTTT
CSAIYLAGGTDTQYF
>15|TRBJ2-2|TRBV6-1|few|TRBD2
TGTGCCAGCACTGGGGGGGGGGAGAGCACCGGGGAGCTGTTTTTT
CASTGGGESTGELFF
>14|TRBJ1-5|TRBV2|.|.
TGTGCCAGCAGTAAGTCAGGCCAAGCGGGGGCCCAGCATTTT
CASSKSGQAGAQHF
>15|TRBJ2-6|TRBV25-1|many|.
TGTGCCAGCAGTGAAGCAGGGTCTGGGGCCAACGTCCTGACTTTC
CASSEAGSGANVLTF
>14|TRBJ2-2|TRBV9|many|.
TGTGCCAGCAGCGTTCGGGACAAGTCCGGGGAGCTGTTTTTT
CASSVRDKSGELFF
>14|TRBJ2-5|TRBV28|.|.
TGTGCCAGCAGTCTGCCGGGACAAATTGAGACCCAGTACTTC
CASSLPGQIETQYF